Below are 24 T cell receptor beta chains sequenced from a single sample in a study of CD8 T cells in Susac syndrome. An input of about 0.45 to 1 ug of RNA was subjected to reverse transcription using random hexamers. TCRdb re-called the immunoSEQ multiplex PCR reads with MiXCR, one entry per CDR3 protein. In the table there are approximately 160,000 distinct CDR3 sequences, about 90% of which are singletons. The source material was CD4+ T cells from PBMCs. These TCRs come from a human donor in good health.

A note on this clonotype: An end of the junction does not agree with germline; a read error may underlie this. This rearrangement joins TRBV10-3 to TRBJ2-5; D tentatively reads TRBD1 or TRBD2 (5 bases each). Germline CDR1 ENHRY, CDR2 SYGVKD. This CDR3 has 13 residues. CDR3 amino acids: CAISFQGEETQCF. For the CDR3, the DNA is TGTGCCATCAGTTTTCAGGGAGAAGAGACCCAGTGCTTC.

CDR3 bases: TGCGCCAGCAGCTTGGCACAGGCAACTAATGAAAAACTGTTTTTT. Residues: CASSLAQATNEKLFF. This sequence joins TRBV5-1 and TRBJ1-4; D is perhaps TRBD1 (5 bases). The CDR3 contains 15 residues. Germline V gives CDR1 SGHRS, CDR2 YFSETQ. V was pared by 0 bases and J by 0 bases, with 6 bases between.

This chain's CDR3 is CASAGGAGNQPQHF. CDR3 DNA sequence: TGTGCCAGCGCAGGGGGCGCCGGCAATCAGCCCCAGCATTTT. The V call is TRBV19, the J call TRBJ1-5, with TRBD1 matching over 8 bases. This CDR3 spans 14 amino acids. J gave up 2 bases and V 9 bases, and 6 bases lay outside the gene matches. Germline V gene sequence: CDR1 LNHDA, CDR2 SQIVND (reference sequence).

The chain links TRBV7-3 to TRBJ2-3; TRBD2 matches at 8 bases. Germline V lookup: CDR1 SGHTA, CDR2 FQGTGA. The CDR3 covers 14 residues. Trimming took 5 bases from V and 3 from J; bases not matched to a gene: 4. The DNA of the CDR3 is TGTGCCAGCAGCCTCGGACTAGCAACAGATACGCAGTATTTT. Amino acid sequence: CASSLGLATDTQYF.

The V gene is TRBV4-1, the J gene TRBJ1-4, with D unresolved. Trimming pared 2 bases from V and 5 bases from J, leaving 3 bases between. CDR3 length equals 12 residues. Germline V lookup: CDR1 MGHRA, CDR2 YSYEKL. CDR3 amino acids: CASSQRNEKLFF. In nucleotides, the CDR3 is TGCGCCAGCAGCCAACGGAATGAAAAACTGTTTTTT.

The chain couples TRBV20-1 to TRBJ1-2, with TRBD1 identical over 7 bases. The germline gives CDR1 DFQATT, CDR2 SNEGSKA (reference sequence). Trimming cost V 5 bases and J 8 bases; bases outside gene matches: 8. There are 12 residues in the CDR3. For the CDR3, the DNA is TGCAGTGCTCCCGGGACAGACCGGGGCTACACCTTC. Protein: CSAPGTDRGYTF.

The chain combines TRBV6-5 with TRBJ1-6; D remains ambiguous. V was shortened by 0 bases and J by 9 bases, with 9 bases between the two germline ends. The CDR3 runs to 14 residues. CDR1 is MNHEY, CDR2 SVGAGI, per germline. The CDR3 region is CASSYSGRASPLHF. In nucleotides, the CDR3 is TGTGCCAGCAGTTACTCAGGGAGGGCTTCACCCCTCCACTTT.

The chain joins TRBV5-8 to TRBJ2-3; D is tentatively TRBD1 or TRBD2 (5 bases each). This CDR3 comprises 15 residues. The V gene lost 4 bases and the J gene lost 5 bases, with 17 bases spanning the gap. Looked up from germline, CDR1 is SGHTS and CDR2 is YDEGEE. The CDR3 here is CASSARGDLKDTQYF. DNA for the CDR3: TGTGCCAGCAGCGCGAGGGGAGATTTGAAAGATACGCAGTATTTT. The whole variable domain, filled in from reference TRBV5-8 and TRBJ2-3, reads EAGVTQSPTHLIKTRGQQATLRCSPISGHTSVYWYQQALGLGLQFLLWYDEGEERNRGNFPPRFSGRQFPNYSSELNVNALELEDSALYLCASSARGDLKDTQYFGPGTRLTVL.

The chain employs TRBV30 and TRBJ1-5; 7 bases align to TRBD1. The CDR3 contains 14 residues. The ends lost 4 bases at V and 2 bases at J; junction bases unmatched: 5. From germline, CDR1 is GTSNPN and CDR2 SVGIG (reference sequence). The CDR3 DNA follows: TGTGCCTGGACCCCCGGACAGGGCAATCAGCCCCAGCATTTT. Protein product: CAWTPGQGNQPQHF.

This clonotype was observed a single time. V is TRBV20-1 and J is TRBJ2-1, with 7 bases lining up with TRBD2. The germline V gene has CDR1 DFQATT and CDR2 SNEGSKA (reference sequence). The ends lost 6 bases at V and 3 bases at J; junction bases unmatched: 5. This CDR3 region has 13 residues. The CDR3 coding sequence is TGCAGTGCCTTTGGGGGGGGCTACAATGAGCAGTTCTTC. Translated, it gives CSAFGGGYNEQFF.

This clonotype was recorded only once. The chain's CDR3 is CASSGGTGVGGELFF. The DNA for the CDR3 is TGTGCCAGCAGCGGAGGGACAGGGGTGGGTGGGGAGCTGTTTTTT. The chain has TRBV5-4 and TRBJ2-2; 10 bases are shared with TRBD1. J lost 8 bases, V lost 4 bases, and 8 bases had no gene match. The germline V gene encodes CDR1 SGHNT and CDR2 YYREEE (reference sequence). The CDR3 has 15 amino acids.

V is TRBV28 and J is TRBJ1-2; no definite D call. Germline CDR1 reads MDHEN; CDR2 reads SYDVKM. CDR3 size: 14 residues. V lost 3 bases and J lost 2, with 10 bases in between. The CDR3 spells CASSFSGVNYGYTF. For the CDR3, the DNA is TGTGCCAGCAGTTTCTCGGGCGTCAACTATGGCTACACCTTC.

The chain employs TRBV29-1 and TRBJ2-5; D remains unclear. The CDR3 is 12 amino acids. Germline CDR1 SQVTM, CDR2 ANQGSEA. The V end lost 4 bases, the J end lost 3 bases, and 9 bases lay between the germline ends. For the CDR3, the DNA is TGCAGCGTTGTCGGCAGAGAAGAGACCCAGTACTTC. It specifies CSVVGREETQYF.

The V gene is TRBV3-1, the J gene TRBJ2-7; D possibly uses TRBD1 or TRBD2 (5 bases each). From germline, CDR1 is LGHDT and CDR2 YNNKEL (reference sequence). CDR3 size: 15 residues. The V end was cut by 0 bases, the J end by 3 bases, with 12 bases between. This CDR3 is CASSQEEAGSYEQYF. As DNA, the CDR3 is TGTGCCAGCAGCCAAGAGGAGGCAGGGAGCTACGAGCAGTACTTC.

The V gene is TRBV25-1, the J gene TRBJ2-5, with D hard to call. The ends were cut back, 3 bases at V and 9 bases at J, with 8 bases in the middle. Per germline, CDR1 MGHDK and CDR2 SYGVNS. The CDR3 consists of 11 residues. The CDR3 nucleotides read TGTGCCAGCAGTGATCAGGCGTCCCAGTACTTC. It translates to CASSDQASQYF.

The chain carries TRBV27 and TRBJ1-2; 10 positions agree with TRBD1. The trim removed 0 bases at V and 2 bases at J, leaving 0 bases unmatched. Germline V gene lookup returns CDR1 MNHEY and CDR2 SMNVEV (reference sequence). The CDR3 loop spans 15 amino acids. The CDR3 loop is CASSLSGQGNYGYTF. The CDR3 nucleotides read TGTGCCAGCAGTTTATCGGGACAGGGGAACTATGGCTACACCTTC.

The rearrangement uses TRBV28 and TRBJ2-2; D ambiguous. Deletions cut 8 bases from V and 4 bases from J, with 17 bases between. CDR1 is MDHEN and CDR2 is SYDVKM in the germline V gene. The CDR3 totals 15 residues. The chain's CDR3 is CASVRQRRSTGELFF. CDR3 DNA: TGTGCCAGCGTCCGGCAGAGGCGGAGCACCGGGGAGCTGTTTTTT.

In nucleotides, the CDR3 is TGCGCCAGCAGGTCTTGGGGGAACACTGAAGCTTTCTTT. This translates into CASRSWGNTEAFF. The V gene is TRBV5-1, the J gene TRBJ1-1; D uncertain. The ends were cut back, 5 bases at V and 1 base at J, with 9 bases in the middle. CDR3 length: 13 residues. Germline assignment: CDR1 SGHRS and CDR2 YFSETQ.

The chain employs TRBV28 and TRBJ2-4; tentatively, D is TRBD1 (5 bases). The V gene's germline CDR1 is MDHEN and CDR2 SYDVKM. This CDR3 spans 13 amino acids. Trimming removed 3 bases at V and 4 bases at J, with 7 bases between. The CDR3 DNA reads as TGTGCCAGCAGTTTGCAGGGTAAAAACATTCAGTACTTC. This sequence encodes CASSLQGKNIQYF.

The chain carries TRBV16 and TRBJ2-7, with D maybe TRBD2 (6 bases). The V end was cut by 7 bases, the J end by 0 bases, with 16 bases between. Germline V gene lookup returns CDR1 KGHSY and CDR2 FQNENV. There are 15 residues in the CDR3. The CDR3: CASTSRGKCSYEQYF. The CDR3 DNA follows: TGTGCCAGCACTTCCCGCGGGAAGTGCTCCTACGAGCAGTACTTC.

V and J are TRBV30 and TRBJ1-1, with D unclear. V dropped 2 bases and J dropped 4 bases, with 5 bases sitting between them. Per germline, CDR1 GTSNPN and CDR2 SVGIG (reference sequence). The length of the CDR3 is 11 residues. The CDR3 DNA is TGTGCCTGGAGTCGGTCCACTGAAGCTTTCTTT. Protein: CAWSRSTEAFF. Filled out from reference TRBV30 and TRBJ1-1, the complete variable domain reads SQTIHQWPATLVQPVGSPLSLECTVEGTSNPNLYWYRQAAGRGLQLLFYSVGIGQISSEVPQNLSASRPQDRQFILSSKKLLLSDSGFYLCAWSRSTEAFFGQGTRLTVV.

The chain couples TRBV6-2 or TRBV6-3 to TRBJ1-5, with 8 bases that match TRBD1. V lost 2 bases, J lost 4 bases, and 4 bases stayed unmatched. The CDR3 is 15 residues long. Germline V gene sequence: CDR1 MNHEY, CDR2 SVGEGT. CDR3 DNA sequence: TGTGCCAGCAGTTACGGGACAGGTCGTAATCAGCCCCAGCATTTT. It encodes CASSYGTGRNQPQHF.

This clonotype was recorded a few times. The J gene is TRBJ2-7, the V gene TRBV9; 10 positions match TRBD1. The J segment lost 6 bases and the V segment lost 4 bases, leaving 7 bases of the junction unmatched. Germline V lookup: CDR1 SGDLS, CDR2 YYNGEE. The CDR3 is made up of 14 amino acids. The CDR3 DNA reads TGTGCCAGCAGCCGCGACAGGGGGCGCGGCGAGCAGTACTTC. Residues: CASSRDRGRGEQYF.

This rearrangement joins TRBV6-2 or TRBV6-3 to TRBJ1-4; 7 positions match TRBD1. Per germline, CDR1 MNHEY and CDR2 SVGEGT. The CDR3 contains 14 residues. V was clipped by 6 bases and J by 8 bases; unmatched bases: 9. The chain's CDR3 is CASSSGTATEKLFF. The CDR3 DNA sequence: TGTGCCAGCAGCTCCGGGACAGCAACCGAAAAACTGTTTTTT.